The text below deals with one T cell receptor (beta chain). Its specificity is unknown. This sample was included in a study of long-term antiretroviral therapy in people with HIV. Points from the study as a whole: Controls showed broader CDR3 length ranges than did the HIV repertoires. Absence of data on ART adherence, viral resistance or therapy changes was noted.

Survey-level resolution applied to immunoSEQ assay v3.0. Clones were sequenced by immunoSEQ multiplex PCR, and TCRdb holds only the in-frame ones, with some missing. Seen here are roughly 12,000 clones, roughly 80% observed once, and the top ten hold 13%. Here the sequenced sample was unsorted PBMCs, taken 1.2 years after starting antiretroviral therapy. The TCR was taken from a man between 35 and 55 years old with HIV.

DNA for the CDR3: TGTGCCAGCAGTTCCCAGGGCTCTGGGGCCAACGTCCTGACTTTC. Protein sequence: CASSSQGSGANVLTF. The chain employs TRBV28 and TRBJ2-6, with a tentative D call TRBD1 (5 bases). Trimming removed 4 bases at V and 0 bases at J, with 7 bases between. The germline CDR1 and CDR2 sequences are MDHEN and SYDVKM. The CDR3 loop spans 15 amino acids.